This T cell receptor beta chain originates from a study of T cells in Graves' hyperthyroidism and ophthalmopathy. Study-wide results and limits: Peripheral blood also featured most of the thyroid clonotypes expanded above 0.001.

Calling Graves' hyperthyroidism stable meant ophthalmopathy did not progress within 18 months. Uncontrolled infection, other autoimmune disease, pregnancy or lactation barred patients from enrollment. This clonotype was seen ten or more times. Its matching antigen is unknown. The TCR beta CDR3 regions underwent amplification using RNA transcripts as the source. An initial round of RT-PCR targeting the TCR CDR3 relied on the HTBI primer set. Each CDR3 protein is one row after TCRdb ran MiXCR on the multiplex PCR reads. This repertoire shows 350,000 or so distinct CDR3 sequences, 21% found once; its top ten account for less than 65%. The CDR3 totals 16 residues. Germline loops: CDR1 SGHKS, CDR2 YYEKEE (reference sequence). V was pared by 4 bases and J by 1 base, with 17 bases between.

V gene TRBV5-5 combines with J gene TRBJ1-1; D is undetermined. The material sequenced was blood. The receptor was isolated from a woman between 45 and 65 years old with Graves' hyperthyroidism. The CDR3 sequence is CASSHKQITGNTEAFF. The DNA for the CDR3 is TGTGCCAGCAGCCACAAGCAAATCACCGGGAACACTGAAGCTTTCTTT.